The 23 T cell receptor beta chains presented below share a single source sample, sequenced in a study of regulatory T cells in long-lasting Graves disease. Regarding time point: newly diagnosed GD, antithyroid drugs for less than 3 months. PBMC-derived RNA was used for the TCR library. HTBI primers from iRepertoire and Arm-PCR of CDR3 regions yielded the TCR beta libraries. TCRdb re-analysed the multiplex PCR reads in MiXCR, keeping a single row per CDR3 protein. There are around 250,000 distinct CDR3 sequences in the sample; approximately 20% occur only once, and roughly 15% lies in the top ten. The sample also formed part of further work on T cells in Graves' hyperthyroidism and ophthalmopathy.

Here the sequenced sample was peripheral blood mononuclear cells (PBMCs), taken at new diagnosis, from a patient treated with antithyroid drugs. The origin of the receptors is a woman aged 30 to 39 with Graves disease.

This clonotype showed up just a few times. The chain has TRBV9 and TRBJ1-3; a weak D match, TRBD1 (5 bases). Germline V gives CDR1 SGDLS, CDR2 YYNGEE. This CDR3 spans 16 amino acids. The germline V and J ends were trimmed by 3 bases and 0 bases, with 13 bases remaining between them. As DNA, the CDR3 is TGTGCCAGCAGCGAAACCCCGGACATCTCTGGAAACACCATATATTTT. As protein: CASSETPDISGNTIYF.

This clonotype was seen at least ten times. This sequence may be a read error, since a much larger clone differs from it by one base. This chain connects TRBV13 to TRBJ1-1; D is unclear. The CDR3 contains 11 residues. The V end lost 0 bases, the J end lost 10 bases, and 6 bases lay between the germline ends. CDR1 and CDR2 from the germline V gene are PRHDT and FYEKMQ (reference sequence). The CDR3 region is CASSLGIGAFF. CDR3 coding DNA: TGTGCCAGCAGCTTAGGGATTGGAGCTTTCTTT.

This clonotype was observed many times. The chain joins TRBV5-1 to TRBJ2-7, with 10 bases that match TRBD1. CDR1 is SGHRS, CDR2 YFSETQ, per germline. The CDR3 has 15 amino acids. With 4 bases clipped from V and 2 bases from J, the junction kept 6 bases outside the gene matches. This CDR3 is CASSKGQGRTYEQYF. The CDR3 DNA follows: TGCGCCAGCAGCAAGGGACAGGGGCGTACCTACGAGCAGTACTTC. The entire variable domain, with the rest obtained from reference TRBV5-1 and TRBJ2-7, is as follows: KAGVTQTPRYLIKTRGQQVTLSCSPISGHRSVSWYQQTPGQGLQFLFEYFSETQRNKGNFPGRFSGRQFSNSRSEMNVSTLELGDSALYLCASSKGQGRTYEQYFGPGTRLTVT.

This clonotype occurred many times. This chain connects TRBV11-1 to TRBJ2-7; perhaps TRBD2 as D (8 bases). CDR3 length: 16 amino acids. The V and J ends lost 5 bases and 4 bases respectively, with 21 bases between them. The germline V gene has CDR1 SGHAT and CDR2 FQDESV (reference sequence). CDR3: CASSPLGSGDSYEQYF. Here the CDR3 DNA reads TGTGCCAGCAGCCCCCTGGGTAGCGGGGACAGTTACGAGCAGTACTTC.

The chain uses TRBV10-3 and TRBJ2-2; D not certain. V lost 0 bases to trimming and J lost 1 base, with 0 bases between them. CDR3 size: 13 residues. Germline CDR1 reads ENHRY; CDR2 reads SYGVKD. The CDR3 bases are TGTGCCATCAGTGAGTCGAACACCGGGGAGCTGTTTTTT. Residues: CAISESNTGELFF.

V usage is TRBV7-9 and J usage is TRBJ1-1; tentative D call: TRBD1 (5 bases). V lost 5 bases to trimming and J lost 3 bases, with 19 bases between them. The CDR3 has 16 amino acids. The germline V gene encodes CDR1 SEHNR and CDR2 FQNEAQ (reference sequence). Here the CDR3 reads CASSPGRGSWYTEAFF. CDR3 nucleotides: TGTGCCAGCAGCCCCGGACGGGGGAGTTGGTACACTGAAGCTTTCTTT.

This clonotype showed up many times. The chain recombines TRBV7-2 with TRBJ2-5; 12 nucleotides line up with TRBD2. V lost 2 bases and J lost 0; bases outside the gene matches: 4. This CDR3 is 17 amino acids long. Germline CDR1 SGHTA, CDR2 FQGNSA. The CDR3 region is CASSLRLAGAYQETQYF. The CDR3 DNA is TGTGCCAGCAGCTTAAGACTAGCGGGGGCCTACCAAGAGACCCAGTACTTC. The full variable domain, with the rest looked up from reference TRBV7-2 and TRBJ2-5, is GAGVSQSPSNKVTEKGKDVELRCDPISGHTALYWYRQSLGQGLEFLIYFQGNSAPDKSGLPSDRFSAERTGGSVSTLTIQRTQQEDSAVYLCASSLRLAGAYQETQYFGPGTRLLVL.

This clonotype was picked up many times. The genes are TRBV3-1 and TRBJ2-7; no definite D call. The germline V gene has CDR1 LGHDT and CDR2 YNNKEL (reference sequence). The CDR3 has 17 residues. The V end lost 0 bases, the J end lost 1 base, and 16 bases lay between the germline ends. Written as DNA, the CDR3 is TGTGCCAGCAGCCAAGAGAGACGCTATCAGAAGTCCTACGAGCAGTACTTC. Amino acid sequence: CASSQERRYQKSYEQYF.

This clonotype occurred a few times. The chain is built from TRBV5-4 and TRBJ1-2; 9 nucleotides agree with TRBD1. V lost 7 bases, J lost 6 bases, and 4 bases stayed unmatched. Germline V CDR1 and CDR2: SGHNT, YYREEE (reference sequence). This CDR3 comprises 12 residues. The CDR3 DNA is TGTGCCAGCGGGGACAGGGTTGATGGCTACACCTTC. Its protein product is CASGDRVDGYTF.

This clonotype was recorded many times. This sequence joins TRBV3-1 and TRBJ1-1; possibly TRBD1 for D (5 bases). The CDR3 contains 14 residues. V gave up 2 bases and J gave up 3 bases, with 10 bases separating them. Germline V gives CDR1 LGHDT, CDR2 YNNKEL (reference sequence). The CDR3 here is CASSQRDLDTEAFF. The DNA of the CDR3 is TGTGCCAGCAGCCAACGGGACTTGGACACTGAAGCTTTCTTT.

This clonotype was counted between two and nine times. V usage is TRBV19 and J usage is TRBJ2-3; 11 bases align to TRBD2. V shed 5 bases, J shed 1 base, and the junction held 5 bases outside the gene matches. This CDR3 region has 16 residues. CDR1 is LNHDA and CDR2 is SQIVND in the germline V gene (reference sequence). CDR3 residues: CASSWGLAERTDTQYF. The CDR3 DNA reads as TGTGCCAGTAGTTGGGGACTAGCGGAGCGCACAGATACGCAGTATTTT.

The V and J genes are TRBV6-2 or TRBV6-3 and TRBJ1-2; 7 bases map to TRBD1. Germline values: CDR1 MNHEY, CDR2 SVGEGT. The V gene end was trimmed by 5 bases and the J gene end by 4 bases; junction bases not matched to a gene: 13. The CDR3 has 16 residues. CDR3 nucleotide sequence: TGTGCCAGCAGTATCGAACCGGGACAGCCTTCCTATGGCTACACCTTC. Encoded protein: CASSIEPGQPSYGYTF.

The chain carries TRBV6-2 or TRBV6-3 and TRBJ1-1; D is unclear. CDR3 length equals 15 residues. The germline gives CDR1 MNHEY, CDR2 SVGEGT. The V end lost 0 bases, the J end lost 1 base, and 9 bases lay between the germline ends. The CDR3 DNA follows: TGTGCCAGCAGTTACTCGAACGGCTGGAACACTGAAGCTTTCTTT. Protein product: CASSYSNGWNTEAFF.

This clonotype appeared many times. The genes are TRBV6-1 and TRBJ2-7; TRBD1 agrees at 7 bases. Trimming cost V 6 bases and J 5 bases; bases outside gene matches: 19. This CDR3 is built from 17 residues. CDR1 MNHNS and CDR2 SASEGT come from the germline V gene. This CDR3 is CASSEKYKGGVRNEQYF. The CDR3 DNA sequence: TGTGCCAGCAGCGAAAAATACAAAGGGGGCGTCAGGAACGAGCAGTACTTC.

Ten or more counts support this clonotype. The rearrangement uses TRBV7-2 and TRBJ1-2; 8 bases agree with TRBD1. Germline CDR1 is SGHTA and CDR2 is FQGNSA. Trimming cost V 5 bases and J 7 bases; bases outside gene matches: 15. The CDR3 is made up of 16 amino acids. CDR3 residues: CASSPRPFSGGGGYTF. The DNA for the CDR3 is TGTGCCAGCAGCCCACGCCCTTTCTCAGGGGGCGGTGGCTACACCTTC.

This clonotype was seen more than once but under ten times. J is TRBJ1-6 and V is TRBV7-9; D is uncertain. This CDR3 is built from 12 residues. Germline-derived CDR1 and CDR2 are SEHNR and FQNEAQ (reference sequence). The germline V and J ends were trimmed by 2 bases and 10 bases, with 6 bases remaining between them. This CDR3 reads CASSLLISPLHF. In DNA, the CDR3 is TGTGCCAGCAGCTTACTCATATCACCCCTCCACTTT.

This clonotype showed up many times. CDR3 amino acids: CATSDSRGPSTKQYF. CDR3 nucleotide sequence: TGTGCCACCAGTGATTCCCGGGGCCCTTCCACGAAGCAGTACTTC. The chain recombines TRBV24-1 with TRBJ2-7; tentatively, D is TRBD1 or TRBD2 (5 bases each). The V and J ends lost 2 bases and 8 bases respectively, with 18 bases between them. Germline V gene sequence: CDR1 KGHDR, CDR2 SFDVKD. This CDR3 region has 15 residues.

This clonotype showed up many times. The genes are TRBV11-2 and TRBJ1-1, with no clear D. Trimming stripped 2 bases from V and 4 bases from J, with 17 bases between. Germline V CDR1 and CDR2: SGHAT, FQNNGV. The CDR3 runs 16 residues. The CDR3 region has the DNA TGTGCCAGCAGCTTATTGGGAAGCGGTGGGCCCACTGAAGCTTTCTTT. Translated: CASSLLGSGGPTEAFF.

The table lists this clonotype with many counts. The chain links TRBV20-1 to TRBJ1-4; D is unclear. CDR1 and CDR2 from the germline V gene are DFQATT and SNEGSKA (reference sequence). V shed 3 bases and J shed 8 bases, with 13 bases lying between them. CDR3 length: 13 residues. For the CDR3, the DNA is TGCAGTGCTAGTTTTGGGATAGGGGAAAAACTGTTTTTT. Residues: CSASFGIGEKLFF.

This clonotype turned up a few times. The CDR3: CASSIVPRAGETQYF. CDR3 bases: TGTGCCAGTAGTATCGTCCCAAGAGCTGGAGAGACCCAGTACTTC. The chain combines TRBV19 with TRBJ2-5, with D uncertain. The CDR3 runs to 15 residues. Trimming pared 3 bases from V and 4 bases from J, leaving 15 bases between. Germline assignment: CDR1 LNHDA and CDR2 SQIVND (reference sequence).

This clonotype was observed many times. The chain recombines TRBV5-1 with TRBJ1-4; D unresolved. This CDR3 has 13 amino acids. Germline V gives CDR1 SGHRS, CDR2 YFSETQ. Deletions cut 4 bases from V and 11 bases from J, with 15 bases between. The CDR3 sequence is CASSTDEGGKLFF. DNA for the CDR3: TGCGCCAGCAGCACCGACGAGGGTGGGAAACTGTTTTTT.

The CDR3 spells CASSSRLAVNTGELFF. CDR3 coding DNA: TGTGCCAGCAGCTCAAGACTAGCGGTTAACACCGGGGAGCTGTTTTTT. J is TRBJ2-2 and V is TRBV11-2; 9 bases are shared with TRBD2. Germline V gives CDR1 SGHAT, CDR2 FQNNGV. This CDR3 is built from 16 residues. J gave up 2 bases and V 4 bases, and 5 bases lay outside the gene matches.

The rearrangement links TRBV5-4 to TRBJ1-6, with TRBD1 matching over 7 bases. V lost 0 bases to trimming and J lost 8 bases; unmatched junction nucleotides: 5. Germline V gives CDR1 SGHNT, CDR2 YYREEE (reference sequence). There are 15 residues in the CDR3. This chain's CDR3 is CASSLGGGRDSPLHF. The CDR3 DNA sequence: TGTGCCAGCAGCTTGGGAGGGGGCAGGGATTCACCCCTCCACTTT.